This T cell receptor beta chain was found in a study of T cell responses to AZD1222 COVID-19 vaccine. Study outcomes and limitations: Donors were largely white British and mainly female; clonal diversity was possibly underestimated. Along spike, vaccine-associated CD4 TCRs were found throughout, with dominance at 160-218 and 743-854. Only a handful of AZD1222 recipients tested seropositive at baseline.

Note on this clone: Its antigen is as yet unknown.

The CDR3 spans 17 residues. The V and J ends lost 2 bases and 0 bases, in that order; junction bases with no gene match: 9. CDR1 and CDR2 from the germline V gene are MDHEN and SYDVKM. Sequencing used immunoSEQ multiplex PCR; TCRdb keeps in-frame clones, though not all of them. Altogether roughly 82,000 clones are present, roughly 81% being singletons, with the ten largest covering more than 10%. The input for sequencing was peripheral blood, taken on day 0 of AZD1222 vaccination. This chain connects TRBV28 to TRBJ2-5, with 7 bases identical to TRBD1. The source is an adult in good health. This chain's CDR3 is CASSLPRGQADQETQYF. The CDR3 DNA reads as TGTGCCAGCAGTTTACCTCGAGGACAGGCTGACCAAGAGACCCAGTACTTC.